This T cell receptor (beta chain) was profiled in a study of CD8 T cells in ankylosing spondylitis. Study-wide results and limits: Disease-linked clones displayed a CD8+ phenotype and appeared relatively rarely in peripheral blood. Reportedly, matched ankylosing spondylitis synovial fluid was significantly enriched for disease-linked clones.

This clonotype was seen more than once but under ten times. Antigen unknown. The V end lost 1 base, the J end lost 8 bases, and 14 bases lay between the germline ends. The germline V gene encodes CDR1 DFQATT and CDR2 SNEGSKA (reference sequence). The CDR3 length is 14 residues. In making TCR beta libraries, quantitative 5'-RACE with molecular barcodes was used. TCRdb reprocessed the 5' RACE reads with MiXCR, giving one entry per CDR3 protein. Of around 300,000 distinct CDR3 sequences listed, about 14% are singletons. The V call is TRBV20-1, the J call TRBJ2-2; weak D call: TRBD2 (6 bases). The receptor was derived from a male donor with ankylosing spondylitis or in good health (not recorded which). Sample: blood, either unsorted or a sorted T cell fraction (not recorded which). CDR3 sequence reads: CSARAGRSGGELFF. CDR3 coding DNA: TGCAGTGCTAGAGCGGGGAGGAGCGGGGGGGAGCTGTTTTTT.